These T cell receptor beta chains were read from a single sample in a study of OX40 agonist ivuxolimab in advanced cancers. The data were produced by immunoSEQ multiplex PCR, yet TCRdb's version contains in-frame clones alone and is incomplete. This sample has approximately 72,000 clones, with 88% found just once. The sequencing used CD4+ or CD8+ T cells sorted from blood, collected in a trial of the OX40 agonist ivuxolimab. These receptors were obtained from an adult with an advanced solid tumor such as melanoma, head and neck, liver or kidney cancer. The conserved cysteine and the conserved F or W are not part of the CDR3 here. The order of the fields is V gene, CDR3 protein.

TRBV30,AWSAGSEQY
TRBV6-1,ASSGGGDHYEQY
TRBV7-9,ASSLPGQTSRSGNTIY
TRBV21-1,ASSRAASGRLENEQF
TRBV28,ASSTQQGPETQY
TRBV23-1,ASSQSKRLGQGATEQY
TRBV11-2,ASSLSGAGNTIY
TRBV18,ASSPPGFSGNTIY
TRBV28,ASSPTGGTTQY
TRBV6-5,ASSYLVRGREQF
TRBV6-5,ASSAEGEKLF
TRBV6-5,ASYEKLF
TRBV6-5,ASSYSTPGPYEQY
TRBV4-2,ASSLGTGNNYEQY
TRBV28,ASARNRDSTDTQY
TRBV7-6,ASTRALGLYEQY
TRBV10-3,AIKGTGGFTDTQY
TRBV11-3,ASSLGDRIDTQY
TRBV18,ASSPRLQGNEQF
TRBV7-8,ASSGPTGMTEAF
TRBV27,ASSLYGPPNEKLF
TRBV5-1,ASGSSGDTQY
TRBV7-2,ASSLAEARLYNEQF
TRBV6-5,ASSYGGPEAF
TRBV6-5,ASSYLGADTQY
TRBV5-5,ASSLATAAYTEAF
TRBV7-8,ASSLASASGVSYEQY
TRBV28,ASSLGTGPYEQY
TRBV6-5,ASSLSNRDPQKLF
TRBV5-3,ASSLESEQY
TRBV27,ASSTRTSGRAPVYEQY
TRBV28,VSSQGDSPYGYT
TRBV6-5,ASSSARTGGGEKLF
TRBV5-1,ASSPDRGGDGYT
TRBV19,ASSISPWGSGSNQPQH
TRBV5-6,ASSWGKTNSPLH
TRBV4-3,ASSPVAGEYYEQY
TRBV6-5,ASSYRPFGEQNIQY
TRBV28,ASSSGYQETQY
TRBV6-5,ASNQGDRYYGYT
TRBV5-4,ASSLGQGVSYEQY
TRBV29-1,SVREQGASYEQY
TRBV5-1,ASSLGSLNTEAF
TRBV7-2,ASSLSASSYNEQF
TRBV11-2,ASSSTSGSYEQY
TRBV28,ANLTENTEAF
TRBV20-1,SARIADEQY
TRBV5-8,ASSARTVNTGELF